This T cell receptor (beta chain) was profiled in a study of early T cells in non-severe SARS-CoV-2 infection. Study in general: Unsorted whole blood bulk RNA was sequenced, with unpaired chains.

Trimming removed 1 base at V and 4 bases at J, with 7 bases between. The CDR3 has 13 amino acids. Study-level findings and limits: A preference for anti-spike CD8 responses marked VDJdb matching, which missed private and CD4 specificities.

Unique molecular identifiers were added to individual cDNA molecules. TCRdb ran MiXCR on the 5' RACE reads and lists one entry per CDR3 protein. In the table there are roughly 97,000 distinct CDR3 sequences, roughly 9.6% of which are singletons. A remark on this clonotype: What it recognizes is unknown.

This clonotype was obtained from an adult who was a healthcare worker with PCR-confirmed SARS-CoV-2 infection or an uninfected control (not recorded which). Sequenced here: whole blood, sampled at baseline. This chain connects TRBV12-3 or TRBV12-4 to TRBJ1-2, with D hard to call. The CDR3 loop is CASSLEGSYGYTF. CDR3 DNA: TGTGCCAGCAGTTTAGAAGGGTCCTATGGCTACACCTTC.